The entry that follows covers one T cell receptor beta chain sequence. Its target is not known. The CDR3 loop spans 13 amino acids. Per germline, CDR1 MDHEN and CDR2 SYDVKM. With 5 bases removed from V and 3 bases from J, the gap between germline ends came to 10 bases. The source of the sample is a study of cytomegalovirus exposure and HLA in healthy donors. General study findings and limits: Among CMV-associated TCR beta chains, most appeared HLA-restricted in a later analysis. One later analysis reportedly identified an Asian-associated ancestry cluster that showed fewer N-insertions than the roughly 700-donor mean. Sequencing depth across donors, presence/absence analyses assumed, was roughly uniform. The likely origin of a cluster of highly shared sequence variants was a sequencing artifact.

PCR was performed using 60 Vbeta and 13 Jbeta primers. Clones were read by immunoSEQ multiplex PCR, and TCRdb kept only the in-frame ones, dropping some. This table holds roughly 180,000 clones, about 80% found once. The sequenced sample was PBMCs. The receptor's source is a young man in good health and CMV-seronegative. The chain joins TRBV28 to TRBJ1-1, with a tentative D call TRBD1 (5 bases). In DNA form, the CDR3 reads TGTGCCAGCAGTCCACAGGAATACACTGAAGCTTTCTTT. This sequence encodes CASSPQEYTEAFF.